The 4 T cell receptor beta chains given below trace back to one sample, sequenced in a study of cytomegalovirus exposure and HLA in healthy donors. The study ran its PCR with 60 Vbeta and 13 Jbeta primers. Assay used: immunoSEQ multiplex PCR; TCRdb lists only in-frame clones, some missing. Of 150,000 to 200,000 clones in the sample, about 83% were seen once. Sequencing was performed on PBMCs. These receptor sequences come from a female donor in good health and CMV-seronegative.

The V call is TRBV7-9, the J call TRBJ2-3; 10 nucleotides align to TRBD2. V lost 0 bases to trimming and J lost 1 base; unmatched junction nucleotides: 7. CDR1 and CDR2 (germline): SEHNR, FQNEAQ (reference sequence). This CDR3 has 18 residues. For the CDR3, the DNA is TGTGCCAGCAGCTTAGCGAACCTAGCGGGAGTAGGCACAGATACGCAGTATTTT. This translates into CASSLANLAGVGTDTQYF.

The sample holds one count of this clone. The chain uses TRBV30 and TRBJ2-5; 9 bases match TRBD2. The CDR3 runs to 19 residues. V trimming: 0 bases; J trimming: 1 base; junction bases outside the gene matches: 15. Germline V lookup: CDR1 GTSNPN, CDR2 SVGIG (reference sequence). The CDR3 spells CAWSVAGLDLAGIQETQYF. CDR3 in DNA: TGTGCCTGGAGTGTTGCGGGGTTGGACCTAGCGGGGATCCAAGAGACCCAGTACTTC.

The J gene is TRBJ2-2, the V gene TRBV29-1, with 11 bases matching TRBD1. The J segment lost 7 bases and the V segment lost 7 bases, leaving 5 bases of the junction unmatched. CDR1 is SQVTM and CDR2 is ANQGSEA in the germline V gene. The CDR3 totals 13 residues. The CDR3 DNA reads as TGCAGCGGGTGGACAGGGGGCAGCGGGGAGCTGTTTTTT. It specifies CSGWTGGSGELFF.

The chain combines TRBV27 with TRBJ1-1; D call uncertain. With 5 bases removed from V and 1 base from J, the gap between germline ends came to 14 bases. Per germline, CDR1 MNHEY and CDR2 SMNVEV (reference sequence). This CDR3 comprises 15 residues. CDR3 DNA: TGTGCCAGCAGTACCCAACGCACAGAGAACACTGAAGCTTTCTTT. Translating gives CASSTQRTENTEAFF.